The text below deals with one T cell receptor (beta chain). This clone was detected a few times. It has no known antigen specificity. No per-base quality is available; no much larger clone lies one base away. The data were taken from a study of graft-versus-host responses after intestinal transplantation (dated by TCRdb to about 2021). At the level of the whole study: The transplants that recipients got were multivisceral, liver-intestinal, or isolated intestinal. Every recipient was given anti-thymocyte globulin induction, then maintenance tacrolimus and steroids for 3 to 4 years. Graft-versus-host and host-versus-graft alloreactive T cell clones were tracked in the graft, circulation and bone marrow after intestinal transplantation using bulk TCR-beta CDR3 sequencing. Alloreactive clones were identified by sequencing pre-transplant mixed lymphocyte reaction products and comparing them with unstimulated pre-transplant donor and recipient T cells. Of the roughly 23 intestinal transplant recipients enrolled in the cohort, one of whom was a retransplant, a few patients without pretransplant specimens were excluded. Donor T cell macrochimerism was defined as a peak of at least 4% donor T cells among recipient peripheral blood mononuclear cells. Samples from a few later patients were sequenced in-house on an Illumina MiSeq with MiXCR processing rather than by the commercial service. Here is what the overall study found, with its caveats: In the allografts of patients with donor T cell macrochimerism, GvH to HvG T cell clonal ratios were high. The relatively low number and heterogeneity of intestinal transplant patients limited the conclusions. Peak levels of circulating GvH clones were associated with declines in HvG clones early after transplant. GvH clones were detected in recipient bone marrow, and some of these GvH clones were observed earlier in ileal mucosa or blood, consistent with an intestinal mucosal origin.

Receptor amplification or capture employed the immunoSEQ multiplex PCR assay. For most patients, genomic DNA was isolated using the Qiagen DNeasy Blood and Tissue Kit and was shipped frozen to Adaptive Biotechnologies for TCR sequencing. For most patients, genomic DNA was subjected to high-throughput TCR-beta CDR3 sequencing by Adaptive Biotechnologies. As for how the authors treated the data: TCR sequencing data were retrieved from Adaptive's ImmunoSEQ software for around 20 patients, whereas a few other patients were processed with MiXCR and VDJtools. To correct CD4 versus CD8 sorting errors, sequences present in both subsets at a frequency ratio below 5:1 were removed. Because the origin of CDR3 nucleotide sequences shared between donor and recipient could not be assigned, those sequences were removed. Alloreactive clones required at least 2-fold expansion over unstimulated cells and minimum CFSE-low frequency of 0.002% (template counts) or 0.001% (read counts). Clones detected in sequenced pre-transplant spleen, lymph node, or MLR CFSE-low populations of the donor or recipient were defined as mappable. The cumulative frequency of alloreactive clones was calculated as a percentage of all sequences, weighted by copy number. TCRdb carries this immuneACCESS record with in-frame sequences only. Its versions omit some clonotypes, under half of them owing to an unresolved V gene in the studies checked, with the rest unexplained. The V and J calls and clone size are taken from that table; D and trimming were inferred from the DNA. Across this sample there are 95,000 to 110,000 clones, with roughly 87% seen only once. Together, the top ten hold more than 0.8% of the sample.

Interpreted using the paper, the time point label stands for: cells obtained before transplantation from donor or recipient. CD3+CD4+ and CD3+CD8+ populations were FACS-sorted from unstimulated pre-transplant donor and recipient cells taken from spleen or lymph nodes. Unmatched junction bases come to 2, with V trimmed by 3 bases and J by 4 bases. According to the germline V gene (reference sequence), CDR1 reads SEHNR and CDR2 reads FQNEAQ. The CDR3 numbers 14 residues from cysteine through phenylalanine. CDR3 DNA is the only sequence kept; it has 42 bases, read in frame from the first base. The sample here was unstimulated CD4+ T cells sorted from spleen or lymph node cells, taken before intestinal transplant. The clonotype was recovered from a human donor who received an intestinal transplant. The chain couples TRBV7-9 to TRBJ2-3; 9 bases in the junction line up with TRBD2. The sequence in DNA is TGTGCCAGCAGCTTCCAGCGGGGGGCAGATACGCAGTATTTT. This codes for CASSFQRGADTQYF.